Following are 18 T cell receptor beta chains from one sample sequenced in a study of spatial heterogeneity in lung cancer. Specified time point: sample taken at primary tumor resection. Antigens of these TCRs are unknown. Regarding the study as a whole: The study found that expanded intratumoral alpha and beta TCR counts tracked tumor mutation counts.

TCRdb reanalysed the 5' RACE reads using MiXCR and keeps one entry per CDR3 protein. The sample lists about 100,000 distinct CDR3 sequences, 4% to 4.5% seen once, with approximately 22% in the top ten. Sequenced here: lung tumor tissue, sampled at surgery. The source is a male donor with early-stage non-small cell lung cancer.

This clonotype was counted many times. The rearrangement links TRBV28 to TRBJ2-1, with 9 bases aligning to TRBD2. This CDR3 region has 16 residues. From germline, CDR1 is MDHEN and CDR2 SYDVKM. The ends lost 6 bases at V and 9 bases at J; junction bases unmatched: 15. The CDR3 coding sequence is TGTGCCAGCAGCTCCCTGGGCGGGAGGGCCACGGGTGAGCAGTTCTTC. It translates to CASSSLGGRATGEQFF.

This clonotype was seen ten or more times. This chain uses TRBV11-2 with TRBJ1-1; D gene unclear. CDR1 and CDR2 from the germline V gene are SGHAT and FQNNGV. V lost 1 base to trimming and J lost 5 bases, with 11 bases between them. The CDR3 sequence is 14 residues long. CDR3 sequence: CASSLVGFGTEAFF. CDR3 DNA: TGTGCCAGCAGCTTAGTTGGATTCGGGACTGAAGCTTTCTTT.

This clonotype showed up many times. The chain links TRBV6-5 to TRBJ1-5, with a tentative D call TRBD1 (5 bases). V was cut by 0 bases and J by 5 bases, with 11 bases left in between. This CDR3 contains 15 residues. CDR1 is MNHEY and CDR2 is SVGAGI in the germline V gene. The CDR3 here is CASSYSRGVDQPQHF. For the CDR3, the DNA is TGTGCCAGCAGTTACTCGCGGGGGGTCGATCAGCCCCAGCATTTT.

This clonotype was seen at least ten times. The chain has TRBV20-1 and TRBJ2-3; 8 bases map to TRBD2. The trim removed 3 bases at V and 4 bases at J, leaving 21 bases unmatched. The CDR3 is 19 residues long. Looked up from germline, CDR1 is DFQATT and CDR2 is SNEGSKA (reference sequence). The CDR3 loop reads CSASPLLPGGPIGADTQYF. CDR3 DNA sequence: TGCAGTGCTAGCCCCCTCCTGCCGGGAGGGCCAATAGGGGCAGATACGCAGTATTTT.

This clonotype was counted at least ten times. This chain uses TRBV6-6 with TRBJ2-3; tentatively, D is TRBD1 (6 bases). This CDR3 region has 19 residues. V lost 6 bases and J 2 bases, leaving 27 bases between the germline ends. Germline V CDR1 and CDR2: MNHNY, SVGAGI (reference sequence). CDR3 amino acids: CASSRGQPQLGTYTDTQYF. In DNA form, the CDR3 reads TGTGCCAGCAGCCGCGGACAGCCCCAGCTGGGAACGTACACAGATACGCAGTATTTT.

This clonotype appeared many times. V gene TRBV28 combines with J gene TRBJ2-7, with D perhaps TRBD1 or TRBD2 (5 bases each). The CDR3 covers 14 residues. V was shortened by 6 bases and J by 3 bases, with 15 bases between the two germline ends. Per the germline V gene, CDR1 is MDHEN and CDR2 is SYDVKM. DNA for the CDR3: TGTGCCAGCAGGGCCTCCGGGACGGACTACGAGCAGTACTTC. This translates into CASRASGTDYEQYF.

The sample holds many counts of this clonotype. The chain has TRBV19 and TRBJ2-1, with a possible D match to TRBD1 (6 bases). V was pared by 3 bases and J by 9 bases, with 9 bases between. CDR1 LNHDA and CDR2 SQIVND come from the germline V gene (reference sequence). The CDR3 is 12 amino acids. The CDR3 sequence: CASSIMDSEQFF. In nucleotides, the CDR3 is TGTGCCAGTAGTATTATGGACAGTGAGCAGTTCTTC.

This clonotype occurred many times. The chain combines TRBV2 with TRBJ2-3, with 9 bases lining up with TRBD1. The J segment lost 13 bases and the V segment lost 4 bases, leaving 9 bases of the junction unmatched. CDR1 is SNHLY and CDR2 is FYNNEI in the germline V gene. This CDR3 is built from 13 residues. The CDR3 spells CASSGRGQGMKYF. CDR3 bases: TGTGCCAGCAGTGGACGAGGACAGGGGATGAAGTATTTT.

This clonotype was picked up many times. The V and J genes are TRBV3-1 and TRBJ2-1; 7 bases align to TRBD1. Trimming cost V 0 bases and J 0 bases; bases outside gene matches: 8. CDR1 and CDR2 (germline): LGHDT, YNNKEL (reference sequence). The CDR3 is 18 residues long. CDR3 protein: CASSQDDLGTASYNEQFF. The CDR3 DNA is TGTGCCAGCAGCCAAGACGACCTTGGGACAGCCTCCTACAATGAGCAGTTCTTC.

This clonotype was seen many times. V and J are TRBV7-8 and TRBJ1-4, with D unresolved. The CDR3 spans 15 residues. Germline CDR1 is SGHVS and CDR2 is FQNEAQ. The V and J ends lost 0 bases and 5 bases respectively, with 10 bases between them. CDR3 sequence (DNA): TGTGCCAGCAGCTTAGCGAGGACGGAGAATGAAAAACTGTTTTTT. This encodes CASSLARTENEKLFF. The full variable domain, with the rest looked up from reference TRBV7-8 and TRBJ1-4, is GAGVSQSPRYKVAKRGQDVALRCDPISGHVSLFWYQQALGQGPEFLTYFQNEAQLDKSGLPSDRFFAERPEGSVSTLKIQRTQQEDSAVYLCASSLARTENEKLFFGSGTQLSVL.

The V call is TRBV30, the J call TRBJ2-2, with TRBD1 matching over 8 bases. J was trimmed by 6 bases and V by 5 bases; bases with no gene match: 11. Germline lookup yields CDR1 GTSNPN and CDR2 SVGIG (reference sequence). The length of the CDR3 is 15 residues. The CDR3 bases are TGTGCCTGGTGTCAATCGGACAGGGAGGCCGGGGAGCTGTTTTTT. Protein: CAWCQSDREAGELFF.

About this clonotype itself: A much larger clone differs from this one at a single base, so this may be a read error. This sequence joins TRBV29-1 and TRBJ1-3; D gene ambiguous. Germline V gene data show CDR1 as SQVTM and CDR2 as ANQGSEA. The CDR3 runs to 12 residues. The CDR3 DNA reads as TGCGGCGTTAACGTTGGGGGAAACACCATATATTTT. Its translation: CGVNVGGNTIYF.

The J gene is TRBJ2-1, the V gene TRBV28, with TRBD1 identical over 8 bases. This CDR3 is 14 amino acids long. Germline loops: CDR1 MDHEN, CDR2 SYDVKM. V dropped 4 bases and J dropped 3; count of bases not matched to a gene: 2. The CDR3 bases are TGTGCCAGCAGTTCGGGACAGGACTACAATGAGCAGTTCTTC. Translated: CASSSGQDYNEQFF.

In this sample, this clonotype turned up many times. For the CDR3, the DNA is TGTGCCACCCTTTCGGACACCCCCTACGAGCAGTACTTC. Residues: CATLSDTPYEQYF. The chain couples TRBV28 to TRBJ2-7, with TRBD1 as a possible D gene (5 bases). This CDR3 comprises 13 residues. Germline V gives CDR1 MDHEN, CDR2 SYDVKM. The germline V and J ends were trimmed by 10 bases and 2 bases, with 15 bases remaining between them. The full variable domain, completed using reference TRBV28 and TRBJ2-7, is DVKVTQSSRYLVKRTGEKVFLECVQDMDHENMFWYRQDPGLGLRLIYFSYDVKMKEKGDIPEGYSVSREKKERFSLILESASTNQTSMYLCATLSDTPYEQYFGPGTRLTVT.

This clonotype was seen ten or more times. The gene calls are TRBV5-1 and TRBJ2-6, with D possibly being TRBD2 (5 bases). CDR1 SGHRS and CDR2 YFSETQ come from the germline V gene. The CDR3 runs 17 residues. V lost 0 bases and J lost 0, with 10 bases in between. CDR3 residues: CASSLAGGYSGANVLTF. The CDR3 DNA follows: TGCGCCAGCAGCTTGGCTGGAGGTTACTCTGGGGCCAACGTCCTGACTTTC.

This clonotype showed up just a few times. CDR3 residues: CATSRLSGVHYEQYF. CDR3 nucleotides: TGTGCCACCAGCAGATTATCGGGGGTCCACTACGAGCAGTACTTC. The genes are TRBV15 and TRBJ2-7; maybe TRBD2 (6 bases). CDR3 length: 15 amino acids. V lost 2 bases and J 3 bases, leaving 14 bases between the germline ends. CDR1 is LNHNV, CDR2 YYDKDF, per germline (reference sequence). The full variable domain, with the rest looked up from reference TRBV15 and TRBJ2-7, is DAMVIQNPRYQVTQFGKPVTLSCSQTLNHNVMYWYQQKSSQAPKLLFHYYDKDFNNEADTPDNFQSRRPNTSFCFLDIRSPGLGDTAMYLCATSRLSGVHYEQYFGPGTRLTVT.

This clonotype was seen at least ten times. The J gene is TRBJ1-5, the V gene TRBV5-1, with D uncertain. The CDR3 spans 18 residues. Germline-derived CDR1 and CDR2 are SGHRS and YFSETQ. Trimming stripped 1 base from V and 0 bases from J, with 17 bases between. CDR3 region: CASSLPYPTVYSNQPQHF. The CDR3 DNA follows: TGCGCCAGCAGCTTGCCTTATCCGACCGTTTATAGCAATCAGCCCCAGCATTTT. The full variable domain, its missing parts supplied by reference TRBV5-1 and TRBJ1-5, is KAGVTQTPRYLIKTRGQQVTLSCSPISGHRSVSWYQQTPGQGLQFLFEYFSETQRNKGNFPGRFSGRQFSNSRSEMNVSTLELGDSALYLCASSLPYPTVYSNQPQHFGDGTRLSIL.

This clonotype occurred many times. This chain joins TRBV20-1 and TRBJ2-1; TRBD2 aligns across 14 bases. V shed 4 bases and J 8 bases; nucleotides not matched to a gene: 7. The CDR3 sequence is 15 residues long. Per germline, CDR1 DFQATT and CDR2 SNEGSKA (reference sequence). CDR3 region: CSANPTSGRADEQFF. The CDR3 DNA is TGCAGTGCTAATCCGACTAGCGGGAGGGCCGATGAGCAGTTCTTC.